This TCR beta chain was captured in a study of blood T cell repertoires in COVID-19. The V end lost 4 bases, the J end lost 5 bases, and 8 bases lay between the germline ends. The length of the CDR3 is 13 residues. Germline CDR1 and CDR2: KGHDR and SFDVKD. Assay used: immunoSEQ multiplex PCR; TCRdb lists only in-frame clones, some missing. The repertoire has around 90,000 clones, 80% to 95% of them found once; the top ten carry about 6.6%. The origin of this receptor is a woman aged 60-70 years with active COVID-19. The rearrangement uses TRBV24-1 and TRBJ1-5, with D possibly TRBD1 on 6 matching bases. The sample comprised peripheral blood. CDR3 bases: TGTGCCACCAGTGAGCGGACAGATCAGCCCCAGCATTTT. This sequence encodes CATSERTDQPQHF.